A selection of T cell receptor beta chains follows, all from one sample in a study of blood T cell repertoires in COVID-19. The table came from immunoSEQ multiplex PCR; TCRdb's copy has only in-frame clones and leaves some out. The sample includes about 34,000 clones, 78% seen only once; the top ten take about 7.4%. The sequencing input was peripheral blood. The receptors originated from a woman in her fifties or sixties with acute or convalescent COVID-19. CDR3s include the opening cysteine and the closing phenylalanine or tryptophan. The D gene is left open where the match is weak. Some rows mark clone size as missing; the rest say once, few, many or name a class of expanded clone.

size | J | V | D | CDR3 | DNA
- | TRBJ1-6 | TRBV27 | - | CASSLSAGSSYNSPLHF | TGTGCCAGCAGTTTATCGGCAGGTAGCTCCTATAATTCACCCCTCCACTTT
once | TRBJ1-4 | TRBV10-3 | TRBD1 | CAISHSEGQGSKKLFF | TGTGCCATCAGTCACTCCGAAGGACAGGGTAGTAAAAAACTGTTTTTT
- | TRBJ2-3 | TRBV9 | TRBD2 | CASSVLTSDTDTQYF | TGTGCCAGCAGCGTTCTGACTAGCGACACAGATACGCAGTATTTT
- | TRBJ2-2 | TRBV19 | TRBD1 | CASSSNRGPPNTGELFF | TGTGCCAGTAGTAGTAACAGGGGGCCCCCGAACACCGGGGAGCTGTTTTTT
- | TRBJ1-1 | TRBV19 | - | CASSITWQATTEAFF | TGTGCCAGTAGTATAACGTGGCAGGCGACCACTGAAGCTTTCTTT
few | TRBJ1-5 | TRBV2 | - | CASSEKGSGQPQHF | TGTGCCAGCAGTGAGAAGGGATCGGGGCAGCCCCAGCATTTT
- | TRBJ2-7 | TRBV6-4 | - | CASSQGLAYEQYF | TGTGCCAGCAGTCAGGGTCTCGCCTACGAGCAGTACTTC
- | TRBJ1-5 | TRBV19 | - | CASRKGGYQPQHF | TGTGCCAGTAGAAAGGGCGGGTATCAGCCCCAGCATTTT
- | TRBJ2-7 | TRBV29-1 | - | CSVDQQGTGEQYF | TGCAGCGTAGACCAACAGGGTACGGGGGAGCAGTACTTC
- | TRBJ2-1 | TRBV18 | TRBD2 | CASSQAGGAVQFF | TGTGCCAGCTCTCAAGCGGGGGGAGCTGTGCAGTTCTTC
- | TRBJ2-1 | TRBV5-1 | - | CASSFAGDEQFF | TGCGCCAGCAGCTTCGCAGGGGATGAGCAGTTCTTC
- | TRBJ1-1 | TRBV7-2 | - | CASSPDRTNTEAFF | TGTGCCAGCAGTCCCGACAGGACGAACACTGAAGCTTTCTTT
- | TRBJ1-5 | TRBV2 | - | CASSELGSGQPQHF | TGTGCCAGCAGTGAATTGGGTTCGGGTCAGCCCCAGCATTTT
- | TRBJ2-5 | TRBV4-1 | - | CASSQQRMGETQYF | TGCGCCAGCAGCCAACAGCGAATGGGTGAGACCCAGTACTTC
- | TRBJ2-7 | TRBV11-2 | - | CASSLDPGYEQYF | TGTGCCAGCAGCTTAGATCCCGGCTACGAGCAGTACTTC
- | TRBJ1-2 | TRBV28 | - | CASTLGPVYGYTF | TGTGCCAGCACCCTTGGGCCAGTCTATGGCTACACCTTC
- | TRBJ1-1 | TRBV28 | TRBD1 | CASSFSGQGLNGAFF | TGTGCCAGCAGTTTCTCGGGACAGGGTCTTAATGGGGCTTTCTTT
- | TRBJ1-2 | TRBV19 | - | CASSMHGALDGYTF | TGTGCCAGTAGTATGCATGGGGCGCTGGATGGCTACACCTTC
few | TRBJ1-5 | TRBV2 | - | CASNQGGLGPQHF | TGTGCCAGCAACCAAGGAGGGCTGGGGCCCCAGCATTTT
- | TRBJ1-1 | TRBV30 | - | CAWSVSGRGDTEAFF | TGTGCCTGGAGTGTATCAGGCAGGGGCGACACTGAAGCTTTCTTT
medium-sized | TRBJ1-1 | TRBV11-3 | - | CASSLTTGTEAFF | TGTGCCAGCAGCCTCACGACTGGCACTGAAGCTTTCTTT
- | TRBJ1-2 | TRBV3-1/TRBV3-2 | TRBD1 | CASSPPEGQGPYGYTF | TGTGCCAGCAGCCCTCCGGAGGGACAGGGGCCGTATGGCTACACCTTC
- | TRBJ1-5 | TRBV19 | - | CASSSARNQPQHF | TGTGCCAGTAGTAGCGCCCGCAATCAGCCCCAGCATTTT
- | TRBJ1-1 | TRBV9 | - | CASSGDGAEAFF | TGTGCCAGCAGCGGCGATGGTGCTGAAGCTTTCTTT